Presented here are 14 T cell receptor beta chains from one specimen sequenced in a study of blood T cell repertoires in COVID-19. Profiled with immunoSEQ multiplex PCR; TCRdb holds only in-frame clones, not every one. The data contain 200,000 to 250,000 clones, more than 70% of them singletons. The specimen sequenced was PBMCs or T cells enriched from blood (not recorded which). These receptor sequences come from a man aged 25 to 40 with acute COVID-19.

The rearrangement links TRBV9 to TRBJ1-1; no clear D. The germline V and J ends were trimmed by 0 bases and 1 base, with 7 bases remaining between them. The CDR3 extends over 14 amino acids. Germline V gene data show CDR1 as SGDLS and CDR2 as YYNGEE. DNA for the CDR3: TGTGCCAGCAGCGTAGCACAGAAGAACACTGAAGCTTTCTTT. It translates to CASSVAQKNTEAFF.

This clone showed up just a few times. The chain has TRBV6-6 and TRBJ2-7, with 16 bases identical to TRBD2. This CDR3 comprises 19 residues. Germline trimming cut 6 bases from V and 2 bases from J; bases unmatched to any gene: 13. The germline gives CDR1 MNHNY, CDR2 SVGAGI (reference sequence). CDR3 amino acids: CASSSGTSGGGYPPYEQYF. The CDR3 DNA reads TGTGCCAGCAGCTCTGGGACTAGCGGGGGGGGCTATCCCCCCTACGAGCAGTACTTC.

This clone was recorded a few times. This sequence joins TRBV6-5 and TRBJ2-2; 8 bases are a match to TRBD2. The V and J ends lost 7 bases and 2 bases, in that order; junction bases with no gene match: 6. This CDR3 spans 15 amino acids. Germline loops: CDR1 MNHEY, CDR2 SVGAGI. The CDR3 coding sequence is TGTGCCAGCATCCTCGGGGGGGCCAACACCGGGGAGCTGTTTTTT. It translates to CASILGGANTGELFF.

The chain employs TRBV5-1 and TRBJ1-3; 9 nucleotides agree with TRBD1. Germline V CDR1 and CDR2: SGHRS, YFSETQ. V lost 4 bases and J lost 2; bases outside the gene matches: 4. The CDR3 is 15 residues long. CDR3 region: CASSLRQGAGNTIYF. The CDR3, as DNA: TGCGCCAGCAGCCTTCGACAGGGGGCTGGAAACACCATATATTTT.

The V call is TRBV2, the J call TRBJ1-2; TRBD1 aligns across 8 bases. The CDR3 totals 14 residues. V gave up 5 bases and J gave up 6 bases; unmatched junction bases: 8. Germline CDR1 SNHLY, CDR2 FYNNEI. CDR3 in amino acids: CASSLRQGTDGYTF. The CDR3 coding sequence is TGTGCCAGCAGTCTTCGACAGGGGACGGATGGCTACACCTTC.

The chain joins TRBV3-1 (or the pseudogene TRBV3-2) to TRBJ1-6; 12 bases map to TRBD1. V shed 0 bases, J shed 10 bases, and the junction held 10 bases outside the gene matches. This CDR3 is 18 amino acids long. Germline V gene data show CDR1 as LGHDT and CDR2 as YNNKEL (reference sequence). The CDR3 sequence: CASSQDPLGTGGRSPLHF. For the CDR3, the DNA is TGTGCCAGCAGCCAAGATCCGCTTGGGACAGGGGGCAGGTCACCCCTCCACTTT.

The rearrangement uses TRBV7-9 and TRBJ2-3, with 10 bases that match TRBD2. The CDR3 totals 15 residues. V shed 0 bases, J shed 9 bases, and the junction held 6 bases outside the gene matches. CDR1 SEHNR and CDR2 FQNEAQ come from the germline V gene (reference sequence). The CDR3 region has the DNA TGTGCCAGCAGCTTAGCCAGCGGGGGGGCCCAAACGCAGTATTTT. The encoded protein is CASSLASGGAQTQYF.

This rearrangement joins TRBV29-1 to TRBJ1-1; D is ambiguous. The V and J ends lost 5 bases and 0 bases respectively, with 13 bases between them. The CDR3 loop spans 14 amino acids. Per the germline V gene, CDR1 is SQVTM and CDR2 is ANQGSEA. CDR3 in DNA: TGCAGCGTTCACCAGGCAGATTTGAACACTGAAGCTTTCTTT. Protein product: CSVHQADLNTEAFF.

The rearrangement uses TRBV5-5 and TRBJ1-1, with D maybe TRBD1 (5 bases). This CDR3 has 14 amino acids. V was trimmed by 10 bases and J by 5 bases, leaving 21 bases between them. In germline, CDR1 is SGHKS, CDR2 YYEKEE (reference sequence). CDR3: CASAWEGFQTEAFF. CDR3 nucleotide sequence: TGTGCCTCAGCTTGGGAGGGGTTCCAAACTGAAGCTTTCTTT.

The chain combines TRBV9 with TRBJ2-1; D not certain. Germline assignment: CDR1 SGDLS and CDR2 YYNGEE. The V end lost 3 bases, the J end lost 0 bases, and 10 bases lay between the germline ends. The CDR3 contains 15 residues. As DNA, the CDR3 is TGTGCCAGCAGCGGACGGGTCAGCTCCTACAATGAGCAGTTCTTC. It yields the protein CASSGRVSSYNEQFF.

The chain recombines TRBV28 with TRBJ2-7, with D possibly being TRBD1 (5 bases). Germline-derived CDR1 and CDR2 are MDHEN and SYDVKM. The CDR3 covers 11 residues. The V and J ends lost 7 bases and 8 bases respectively, with 12 bases between them. The chain's CDR3 is CASTSQGKQYF. DNA of the CDR3: TGTGCCAGCACCTCCCAGGGTAAGCAGTACTTC.

The rearrangement joins TRBV2 to TRBJ1-6; 7 bases are shared with TRBD1. Germline V lookup: CDR1 SNHLY, CDR2 FYNNEI. The CDR3 loop spans 15 amino acids. V lost 8 bases to trimming and J lost 10 bases; unmatched junction nucleotides: 14. This CDR3 is CASCVTGDWLSPLHF. DNA for the CDR3: TGTGCCAGCTGTGTTACAGGGGACTGGTTGTCACCCCTCCACTTT. Full variable domain (missing parts from reference TRBV2 and TRBJ1-6): EPEVTQTPSHQVTQMGQEVILRCVPISNHLYFYWYRQILGQKVEFLVSFYNNEISEKSEIFDDQFSVERPDGSNFTLKIRSTKLEDSAMYFCASCVTGDWLSPLHFGNGTRLTVT.

This chain uses TRBV9 with TRBJ1-6; D is perhaps TRBD1 (5 bases). The CDR3 sequence is 15 residues long. CDR1 is SGDLS and CDR2 is YYNGEE in the germline V gene. V was shortened by 0 bases and J by 3 bases, with 7 bases between the two germline ends. The CDR3 bases are TGTGCCAGCAGCGTAGGGCAGGGCTATAATTCACCCCTCCACTTT. Translation gives CASSVGQGYNSPLHF.

The chain recombines TRBV5-5 with TRBJ2-1; D is unresolved. Per the germline V gene, CDR1 is SGHKS and CDR2 is YYEKEE (reference sequence). V was cut by 0 bases and J by 2 bases, with 9 bases left in between. The CDR3 is made up of 15 amino acids. The CDR3 sequence: CASSLADGAYNEQFF. CDR3 bases: TGTGCCAGCAGCTTGGCCGACGGAGCCTACAATGAGCAGTTCTTC. Variable domain in full (rest from reference TRBV5-5 and TRBJ2-1): DAGVTQSPTHLIKTRGQQVTLRCSPISGHKSVSWYQQVLGQGPQFIFQYYEKEERGRGNFPDRFSARQFPNYSSELNVNALLLGDSALYLCASSLADGAYNEQFFGPGTRLTVL.